This T cell receptor (beta chain) appears in the sequencing data of a study of human T cells and chemical hapten exposure (dated by TCRdb to about 2021). General notes on the study: For sensitization, 2% DPC in acetone was applied to a roughly 2 cm by roughly 2 cm area of upper inner arm skin. Throughout the approximately 22-week study period, patients were also given weekly therapeutic DPC doses on the scalp. Patch testing was done on the upper back using Finn chambers containing 0.01% DPC, and results were scored after 6 days according to International Contact Dermatitis Research Group standards. Alopecia areata with under or over 50% scalp involvement, alopecia totalis and alopecia universalis were represented in the patient cohort, which was mostly female. Libraries were combined into a pool for sequencing, and differences in TCR yield between samples came mainly from small differences in library volumes within the pool. Peripheral blood TCR repertoire changes were tracked in vivo in alopecia patients during primary and secondary sensitization to the hapten diphenylcyclopropenone (DPC). Blood samples were taken from patients before sensitization (week 0) and at 2, 6 and about 24 weeks after DPC sensitization. About 30 alopecia patients provided blood for TCR sequencing at one to four time points (pre-sensitization, 2, 6 and 24 weeks). Overall results and qualifications from the work: Because every patient had alopecia, a presumed autoimmune disease, the patients' immune response might differ from that of healthy individuals. DPC sensitization did not change how many TCRs were above 1 in 1000 frequency, and no evidence was found of alterations in global repertoire structure. Patch test score was positively correlated with the number of PT1 expanded TCRs, with significance at thresholds 8, 16 and 32 but not at 4. After repeated subsampling, the strength of the expansion versus patch-test correlation and the threshold at which it became significant changed. Expanded TCRs formed significantly more large CDR3 similarity clusters than pre-sensitization or healthy control sets, consistent with antigen-driven responses.

Trimmed from V: 5 bases; trimmed from J: 0 bases; junction bases lacking a gene match: 9. Looking up the germline V gene yields CDR1 MDHEN and CDR2 SYDVKM. The CDR3 runs 18 amino acids, cysteine and phenylalanine included. The entry retains the CDR3 DNA only, 54 bases that are in frame from base 1. Of note for this clonotype: Its antigen has not been determined. No per-base quality is available; no much larger clone lies one base away.

The time point label, as the study defines it: patch test 1, 2 weeks after DPC sensitization. In light of the paper, this sample's treatment or condition label describes: therapeutic diphenylcyclopropenone sensitization with weekly scalp DPC. At every patch-test visit, the blood draw took place before the patch test was put on. Eligible patients were aged 18 to 70, diagnosed with alopecia, deemed suitable for DPC therapy, and excluded if pregnant. Total RNA was extracted from unfractionated whole blood that had been collected in Tempus Blood RNA tubes. The library came from RACE. The listed sequencing device is NextSeq 500. Library preparation attached unique molecular identifiers to individual cDNA molecules for quantitative, reproducible TCR counting. Each blood RNA sample was used to sequence both TCR alpha and TCR beta chains. Turning to the authors' computational methods: Samples had a median of about 96,000 TCRs, with a range from roughly 20,000 to 690,600. The Decombinator software suite was used to annotate V, J and CDR3 in the TCR reads. For the PS versus PT1 abundance plots, all samples were subsampled to the same number of TCRs (28,000). TCRs were defined as expanded if absent before sensitization and observed at least eight times at the 2-week time point. TCRdb reworked the public reads: Q25 trimming with fastp, MiXCR clone assembly, productive beta chains retained. Identical CDR3 protein sequences are pooled into one entry, listed with their most common genes and DNA. None of the V and J calls come from the authors' own analysis; TCRdb made them. Present in this sample are nearly 350,000 distinct CDR3 sequences, approximately 6.3% of which were seen just once. About 8% of the sample is held by the ten biggest clonotypes.

The source was whole blood, collected in connection with sensitization to the hapten diphenylcyclopropenone (DPC). The sequence links TRBV28 to TRBJ2-6, with TRBD1 matching 8 junction bases. The sequence was collected from a woman aged 18-30 years with alopecia areata. Some clones in this sample may be carry-over from other donors' samples. The nucleotide sequence reads as follows: TGTGCCAGCAGTCCAGGGGGCCCCCTGAGCTCTGGGGCCAACGTCCTGACTTTC. Protein translation: CASSPGGPLSSGANVLTF.